These 20 T cell receptor beta chains originate from one sample sequenced in a study of cytomegalovirus exposure and HLA in healthy donors. Both 60 Vbeta primers and 13 Jbeta primers went into the PCR. The assay was immunoSEQ multiplex PCR, and TCRdb's table has in-frame clones only and misses some. This table has 250,000 to 350,000 clones, 80% appearing once. Sequenced material: PBMCs. The receptor set was obtained from a girl aged 2-10 years in good health and CMV-seronegative.

V and J are TRBV7-8 and TRBJ1-2, with D perhaps TRBD1 (6 bases). The germline V gene encodes CDR1 SGHVS and CDR2 FQNEAQ. V lost 0 bases and J 8 bases, leaving 13 bases between the germline ends. The CDR3 contains 14 residues. CDR3 sequence (DNA): TGTGCCAGCAGCTTAGCCCCAGGGGTAGGAGGCTACACCTTC. Residues: CASSLAPGVGGYTF.

This clone was recorded only once. The CDR3 coding sequence is TGTGCCAGCAGCGTGACAGGGGTTGGCCAGCCCCAGCATTTT. Encoded protein: CASSVTGVGQPQHF. The chain joins TRBV7-9 to TRBJ1-5; 8 positions match TRBD1. The CDR3 is made up of 14 amino acids. Germline-derived CDR1 and CDR2 are SEHNR and FQNEAQ (reference sequence). J gave up 7 bases and V 5 bases, and 7 bases lay outside the gene matches.

The chain combines TRBV13 with TRBJ2-5, with a weak D call TRBD1 (7 bases). This CDR3 has 14 residues. V was pared by 5 bases and J by 9 bases, with 19 bases between. Germline V CDR1 and CDR2: PRHDT, FYEKMQ (reference sequence). The DNA for the CDR3 is TGTGCCAGCAGCGGATCTTTCGGCAGGGGGGCCCAGTACTTC. This sequence encodes CASSGSFGRGAQYF.

CDR3 bases: TGTGCCAGCAGCGTTGGGGAGCCCTATGGCTACACCTTC. This codes for CASSVGEPYGYTF. The V and J genes are TRBV9 and TRBJ1-2; D gene ambiguous. V lost 2 bases and J 4 bases, leaving 9 bases between the germline ends. Germline V gives CDR1 SGDLS, CDR2 YYNGEE. The CDR3 contains 13 residues. Together with reference TRBV9 and TRBJ1-2, the CDR3 gives the full variable domain: DSGVTQTPKHLITATGQRVTLRCSPRSGDLSVYWYQQSLDQGLQFLIQYYNGEERAKGNILERFSAQQFPDLHSELNLSSLELGDSALYFCASSVGEPYGYTFGSGTRLTVV.

The CDR3 reads CASRWTGSNTEAFF. The CDR3 bases are TGTGCCAGTAGATGGACAGGGTCGAACACTGAAGCTTTCTTT. This sequence joins TRBV19 and TRBJ1-1; 8 bases map to TRBD1. The germline CDR1 and CDR2 sequences are LNHDA and SQIVND (reference sequence). V gave up 6 bases and J gave up 1 base; unmatched junction bases: 4. The CDR3 totals 14 residues.

With respect to this clone: Other DNA sequences of this sample code for an identical CDR3. This chain uses TRBV2 with TRBJ1-5; 7 bases are a match to TRBD1. Germline loops: CDR1 SNHLY, CDR2 FYNNEI. Unmatched junction bases numbered 2, after V lost 2 bases and J lost 4 bases. The CDR3 is 14 residues long. The CDR3 here is CASSEQGGNQPQHF. As DNA, the CDR3 is TGTGCCAGCAGTGAACAGGGGGGAAATCAGCCCCAGCATTTT.

This sequence joins TRBV7-3 and TRBJ2-1; 13 bases line up with TRBD2. Germline V gene sequence: CDR1 SGHTA, CDR2 FQGTGA. With V trimmed by 2 bases and J by 7 bases, 5 bases remained unmatched. CDR3 length: 16 amino acids. CDR3: CASSLWGLAGSNEQFF. The CDR3 region has the DNA TGTGCCAGCAGCTTATGGGGACTAGCGGGGTCGAATGAGCAGTTCTTC.

This clone was observed a single time. This sequence joins TRBV10-3 and TRBJ2-3; a possible D gene is TRBD2 (6 bases). In germline, CDR1 is ENHRY, CDR2 SYGVKD. Trimming left V 5 bases short and J 0 bases short, with 9 bases between. The CDR3 is made up of 14 amino acids. CDR3: CAISPGTSTDTQYF. The CDR3 DNA reads as TGTGCCATCAGTCCAGGGACTAGCACAGATACGCAGTATTTT.

There are a few counts of this clone. This chain connects TRBV9 to TRBJ2-1; TRBD2 is a possible D gene (6 bases). Trimming took 3 bases from V and 1 from J, leaving 17 bases between them. CDR3 length: 17 amino acids. The germline V gene has CDR1 SGDLS and CDR2 YYNGEE. The CDR3 coding sequence is TGTGCCAGCAGCGCCCGAGGGCGGGAAGTATCCTACAATGAGCAGTTCTTC. Translating gives CASSARGREVSYNEQFF.

This clone has just one count. The rearrangement links TRBV28 to TRBJ2-1; D perhaps matches TRBD2 (5 bases). This CDR3 contains 11 residues. Germline loops: CDR1 MDHEN, CDR2 SYDVKM. V dropped 8 bases and J dropped 8 bases, with 10 bases sitting between them. The CDR3 is CASRRDDEQFF. In nucleotides, the CDR3 is TGTGCCAGCCGCCGGGATGATGAGCAGTTCTTC.

A remark on this clone: This specimen includes other DNA sequences encoding the same CDR3. The CDR3 DNA sequence: TGTGCCACGAAGACAACCCAAGAGACCCAGTACTTC. Translated: CATKTTQETQYF. The genes are TRBV6-6 and TRBJ2-5; unclear D gene. The germline V gene has CDR1 MNHNY and CDR2 SVGAGI (reference sequence). Trimming cost V 10 bases and J 1 base, with 10 bases left between them. The CDR3 consists of 12 residues.

This clone has more than one count but fewer than ten. CDR3 in DNA: TGTGCCATCAGTGACACAGGGGGCCGGGAGACCCAGTACTTC. Amino acid sequence: CAISDTGGRETQYF. The chain joins TRBV10-3 to TRBJ2-5, with 9 bases matching TRBD1. This CDR3 contains 14 residues. Germline V lookup: CDR1 ENHRY, CDR2 SYGVKD. V lost 3 bases to trimming and J lost 5 bases; unmatched junction nucleotides: 4.

V and J are TRBV5-6 and TRBJ1-2; D unresolved. The CDR3 has 13 residues. The V gene's germline CDR1 is SGHDT and CDR2 YYEEEE. The V and J ends lost 1 base and 0 bases respectively, with 4 bases between them. This chain's CDR3 is CASSLNSNYGYTF. CDR3 bases: TGTGCCAGCAGCTTGAACTCTAACTATGGCTACACCTTC.

The CDR3 sequence is CASSGTSGQDNEQFF. CDR3 bases: TGTGCCAGCAGCGGGACTAGCGGACAAGACAATGAGCAGTTCTTC. This chain uses TRBV7-3 with TRBJ2-1; TRBD2 agrees at 11 bases. With V trimmed by 5 bases and J by 5 bases, 5 bases remained unmatched. The CDR3 length is 15 residues. Germline CDR1 SGHTA, CDR2 FQGTGA.

The rearrangement uses TRBV18 and TRBJ2-3; 8 bases line up with TRBD1. The CDR3 length is 15 residues. CDR1 is KGHSH and CDR2 is LQKENI in the germline V gene. J lost 6 bases, V lost 1 base, and 6 bases had no gene match. The CDR3 is CASSPLRQGMDTQYF. In DNA form, the CDR3 reads TGTGCCAGCTCACCACTGCGACAGGGGATGGATACGCAGTATTTT.

The chain employs TRBV18 and TRBJ2-2; 8 bases match TRBD2. V was pared by 3 bases and J by 1 base, with 4 bases of the junction left unmatched. Germline loops: CDR1 KGHSH, CDR2 LQKENI. This CDR3 has 16 amino acids. For the CDR3, the DNA is TGTGCCAGCTCACCGATGCTAGCGGGGAACACCGGGGAGCTGTTTTTT. Translating it yields CASSPMLAGNTGELFF.

CDR3 sequence (DNA): TGTGCCAGCAGTTACAGACAGGGAAGCTACACCTTC. Translated: CASSYRQGSYTF. The chain links TRBV7-9 to TRBJ1-2; TRBD1 agrees at 7 bases. The V gene end was trimmed by 6 bases and the J gene end by 9 bases; junction bases not matched to a gene: 7. Germline V gives CDR1 SEHNR, CDR2 FQNEAQ (reference sequence). The CDR3 runs to 12 residues.

This chain uses TRBV27 with TRBJ2-7, with 8 nucleotides matching TRBD2. Germline CDR1 MNHEY, CDR2 SMNVEV (reference sequence). The V and J ends lost 6 bases and 9 bases, in that order; junction bases with no gene match: 13. CDR3 length: 14 residues. In DNA form, the CDR3 reads TGTGCCAGCAGCACACCGGGACTAGGTCGCGGGCAGTACTTC. It codes for CASSTPGLGRGQYF.

This clone was found once. The chain has TRBV19 and TRBJ1-5; D uncertain. From germline, CDR1 is LNHDA and CDR2 SQIVND (reference sequence). The CDR3 sequence is 16 residues long. The V gene lost 2 bases and the J gene lost 3 bases, with 14 bases spanning the gap. CDR3 nucleotides: TGTGCCAGTAGTATACCGAGGGTCACGATCAATCAGCCCCAGCATTTT. This translates into CASSIPRVTINQPQHF.

V gene TRBV20-1 combines with J gene TRBJ2-7, with D hard to call. The germline V gene encodes CDR1 DFQATT and CDR2 SNEGSKA (reference sequence). V was shortened by 3 bases and J by 3 bases, with 6 bases between the two germline ends. CDR3 size: 11 residues. The CDR3: CSARSVYEQYF. The CDR3 DNA is TGCAGTGCTAGGTCCGTCTACGAGCAGTACTTC.